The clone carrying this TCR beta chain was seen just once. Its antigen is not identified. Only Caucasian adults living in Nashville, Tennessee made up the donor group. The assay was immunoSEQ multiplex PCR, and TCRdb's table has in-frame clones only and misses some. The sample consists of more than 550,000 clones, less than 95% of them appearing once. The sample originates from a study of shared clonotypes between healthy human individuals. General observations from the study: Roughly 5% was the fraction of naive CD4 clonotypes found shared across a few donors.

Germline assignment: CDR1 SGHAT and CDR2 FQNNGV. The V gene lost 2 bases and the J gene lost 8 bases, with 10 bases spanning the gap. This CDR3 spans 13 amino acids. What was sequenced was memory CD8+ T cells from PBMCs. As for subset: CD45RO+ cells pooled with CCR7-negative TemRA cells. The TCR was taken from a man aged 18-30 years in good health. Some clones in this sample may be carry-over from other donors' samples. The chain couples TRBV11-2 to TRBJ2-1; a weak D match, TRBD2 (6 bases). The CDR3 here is CASSLRTTDEQFF. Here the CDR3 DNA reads TGTGCCAGCAGCTTAAGGACTACCGATGAGCAGTTCTTC.